The clone carrying this T cell receptor beta chain was observed a few times. The data were taken from a study of T cell responses to AZD1222 COVID-19 vaccine. Germline CDR1 reads MNHEY; CDR2 reads SVGAGI. V lost 2 bases and J lost 3, with 11 bases in between. The CDR3 spans 14 residues. Clones were read by immunoSEQ multiplex PCR, and TCRdb kept only the in-frame ones, dropping some. The sample comprises around 130,000 clones, about 88% of which are singletons, and less than 3.5% rests with the top ten. The TCR comes from an adult who received the AZD1222 COVID-19 vaccine. The V call is TRBV6-5, the J call TRBJ2-7, with D unresolved. The sample was peripheral blood, taken 28 days after the second AZD1222 dose. The CDR3 sequence is CASSYRLDDYEQYF. The CDR3 DNA reads TGTGCCAGCAGTTACCGCCTGGACGACTACGAGCAGTACTTC.